A single sample gave rise to the 4 T cell receptor beta chains below, sequenced in a study of T-cell reconstitution after alpha-beta-depleted transplantation in children. The TCRbeta library was prepared with unique molecular identifiers. Each CDR3 protein gets one entry after TCRdb re-called the PCR reads with MiXCR. The top ten clones hold more than 25% of a sample with about a million distinct CDR3 sequences, about 31% of them seen once. Sequenced material: PBMCs, mostly from graft donor cells, taken 360 days after TCRalphabeta/CD19-depleted stem cell transplant. The receptors derive from a boy in the first two years of life who had a stem cell transplant for SCID, so the T cells may come from the graft donor.

The chain links TRBV4-1 to TRBJ2-7, with D tentatively TRBD1 or TRBD2 (5 bases each). Germline V gene data show CDR1 as MGHRA and CDR2 as YSYEKL. CDR3 size: 14 residues. Trimming cost V 4 bases and J 3 bases, with 13 bases left between them. CDR3 protein: CASSRGPTYYEQYF. In DNA form, the CDR3 reads TGCGCCAGCAGCCGGGGACCAACCTACTACGAGCAGTACTTC.

This clonotype showed up just once. The gene calls are TRBV12-3 or TRBV12-4 and TRBJ1-2; TRBD1 is a possible D gene (5 bases). The length of the CDR3 is 15 residues. Trimming pared 6 bases from V and 4 bases from J, leaving 18 bases between. CDR3 sequence: CASRPYPGTLYGYTF. DNA of the CDR3: TGTGCCAGCAGGCCCTACCCTGGGACGCTCTATGGCTACACCTTC.

This clonotype has ten or more counts. This sequence joins TRBV15 and TRBJ1-5; tentative D call: TRBD1 (6 bases). This CDR3 region has 16 residues. V was pared by 1 base and J by 3 bases, with 13 bases between. The germline gives CDR1 LNHNV, CDR2 YYDKDF (reference sequence). The CDR3 reads CATSRGGGGLNQPQHF. Here the CDR3 DNA reads TGTGCCACCAGCAGAGGGGGTGGGGGCCTCAATCAGCCCCAGCATTTT.

The chain uses TRBV27 and TRBJ2-7; D call uncertain. Germline V gene data show CDR1 as MNHEY and CDR2 as SMNVEV (reference sequence). This CDR3 is built from 15 residues. Between the trimmed V and J ends, which lost 5 bases and 4 bases, there was a span of 18 bases. DNA of the CDR3: TGTGCCAGCAGTCCGATCGGTATTAGGTCTTACGAGCAGTACTTC. Amino acids: CASSPIGIRSYEQYF.